This T cell receptor (beta chain) originates from a study of Graves' ophthalmopathy and Graves' hyperthyroidism. Study-level results: The model's ophthalmopathy progression predictions had approximately 65% sensitivity and 72.22% specificity.

CAS ≥3, NOSPECS ≥4, moderate-to-severe activity and duration under 3 months marked donors with ophthalmopathy. A word on this clonotype: Its target is not known.

Germline CDR1 and CDR2: KGHSH and LQKENI. V was shortened by 2 bases and J by 2 bases, with 3 bases between the two germline ends. The CDR3 consists of 12 residues. The authors amplified TCR beta CDR3 regions, and they did so from RNA transcripts for repertoire sequencing. First-round RT-PCR relied on HTBI primers, and a second-round multiplex PCR came next. One entry per CDR3 protein, called by TCRdb with MiXCR from the multiplex PCR reads. The sample includes around 600,000 distinct CDR3 sequences, about 38% of them seen just once. Sequencing was carried out using peripheral blood. The clonotype was recovered from an adult man with Graves' ophthalmopathy. V and J are TRBV18 and TRBJ1-1; no clear D gene. CDR3 residues: CASSPDNTEAFF. CDR3 DNA: TGTGCCAGCTCACCAGACAACACTGAAGCTTTCTTT.